This T cell receptor (beta chain) was sequenced for a study of monozygotic twins with inflammatory bowel disease. The study, taken as a whole, reports: Support for any single strong IBD-associated signal or clonotype was not found. The study found lower TCRbeta diversity (inverse Simpson) in IBD patients than in healthy co-twins.

Using the 5' RACE reads, TCRdb records one entry per CDR3 protein without DNA. This sample's clone table lists roughly 200,000 distinct CDR3 sequences. Germline CDR1 reads KGHSH; CDR2 reads LQKENI. This CDR3 contains 12 residues. A remark on this clonotype: Its target is unknown.

Each donor supplied less than 3 ml of blood. V usage is TRBV18 and J usage is TRBJ2-1; TCRdb reports TRBD1, a call that lacks DNA to check it against. The sample was blood. The receptor was isolated from a human donor with ulcerative colitis or Crohn's disease, or a healthy co-twin of an affected twin (not recorded which). The CDR3 loop is CASSPTGNEQFF.